The TCR beta chain described here comes from a study of shared clonotypes between healthy human individuals. Concerning this clone: The antigen is unknown.

The study's findings and limits: The sole specimen, blood, was sampled, and tissue repertoires likely differ.

Original data processing: ImmunoSEQ only sent back junction sequences with no quality scores, so filtering was done differently. Profiling relied on immunoSEQ multiplex PCR, and the TCRdb table lists in-frame clones only, not all of them. V and J calls and clone size are copied from that table; D and trimming were computed from the DNA. The table records 2 million to 2.5 million clones, approximately 93% of them present only once. The ends lost 10 bases at V and 2 bases at J; junction bases unmatched: 11. The CDR3 is 17 residues long. CDR1 and CDR2 from the germline V gene are SGHVS and FNYEAQ. The specimen sequenced was naive CD4+ T cells from PBMCs. As for subset: CD45RA+ positively selected. The chain uses TRBV7-6 and TRBJ2-2; 12 nucleotides agree with TRBD2. The sequence derives from a young man in good health. Some clones in this sample may be carry-over from other donors' samples. CDR3 region: CATWTSGISGNTGELFF. Here the CDR3 DNA reads TGTGCCACCTGGACTAGCGGGATTTCTGGTAACACCGGGGAGCTGTTTTTT.